The 9 T cell receptor beta chains in this list originate from one sample, sequenced in a study of siplizumab effects on memory and regulatory T cells. Here immunoSEQ multiplex PCR was the method, and the copy in TCRdb shows in-frame clones only, minus some. The sample has about 80,000 clones, roughly 94% seen once. The sequencing sample was made of CD8+ T cells sorted from blood. The receptors here all came from a human donor in good health.

J is TRBJ2-7 and V is TRBV5-1; D uncertain. Trimming stripped 2 bases from V and 6 bases from J, with 15 bases between. This CDR3 region has 14 residues. The V gene's germline CDR1 is SGHRS and CDR2 YFSETQ. CDR3 in DNA: TGCGCCAGCAGCTTCGCCTCACCCTTCGTCGAGCAGTACTTC. Translated, it gives CASSFASPFVEQYF.

This chain uses TRBV27 with TRBJ2-3; the D is unclear. Germline V CDR1 and CDR2: MNHEY, SMNVEV (reference sequence). V lost 6 bases, J lost 4 bases, and 14 bases lay in between. This CDR3 is 14 amino acids long. CDR3 nucleotides: TGTGCCAGCAGGGTTTGGACGGCGTCAGATACGCAGTATTTT. The encoded protein is CASRVWTASDTQYF.

This clone occurred once. The rearrangement uses TRBV27 and TRBJ1-2; 7 bases match TRBD1. The ends lost 2 bases at V and 7 bases at J; junction bases unmatched: 7. Germline loops: CDR1 MNHEY, CDR2 SMNVEV (reference sequence). CDR3 length equals 14 residues. The CDR3 is CASSLRGTALGYTF. The CDR3 DNA follows: TGTGCCAGCAGTTTACGGGGGACAGCTCTTGGCTACACCTTC.

The chain is built from TRBV6-1 and TRBJ2-7, with D perhaps TRBD1 (5 bases). Per the germline V gene, CDR1 is MNHNS and CDR2 is SASEGT. V lost 7 bases and J lost 1, with 5 bases in between. The CDR3 runs to 11 residues. CDR3 DNA sequence: TGTGCCAGCACAGGGTCCTACGAGCAGTACTTC. Residues: CASTGSYEQYF.

The chain has TRBV7-9 and TRBJ1-2, with unresolved D. CDR3 length equals 17 residues. V gave up 2 bases and J gave up 2 bases, with 18 bases separating them. The V gene's germline CDR1 is SEHNR and CDR2 FQNEAQ (reference sequence). CDR3: CASSLRDVDLLNYGYTF. The DNA of the CDR3 is TGTGCCAGCAGCTTACGCGACGTCGACCTCCTAAACTATGGCTACACCTTC.

This chain connects TRBV7-6 to TRBJ1-2; the D gene is possibly TRBD1 (6 bases). V was pared by 4 bases and J by 6 bases, with 15 bases between. Germline CDR1 SGHVS, CDR2 FNYEAQ. This CDR3 region has 14 residues. The CDR3 reads CASSSSRGTDGYTF. CDR3 nucleotide sequence: TGTGCCAGCAGCTCCTCGAGGGGGACGGATGGCTACACCTTC.

The rearrangement uses TRBV7-9 and TRBJ2-7; possibly TRBD1 for D (6 bases). V dropped 0 bases and J dropped 1 base, with 13 bases sitting between them. The CDR3 spans 16 residues. Germline V gene sequence: CDR1 SEHNR, CDR2 FQNEAQ (reference sequence). The chain's CDR3 is CASSLAIGGKSYEQYF. The DNA of the CDR3 is TGTGCCAGCAGCTTAGCGATAGGGGGAAAGTCCTACGAGCAGTACTTC.

The chain has TRBV7-9 and TRBJ2-2; D is ambiguous. There are 15 residues in the CDR3. From germline, CDR1 is SEHNR and CDR2 FQNEAQ (reference sequence). Between the trimmed V and J ends, which lost 1 base and 7 bases, there was a span of 13 bases. CDR3 in DNA: TGTGCCAGCAGCTTAGTTGCCGCTGGTGGCGGGGAGCTGTTTTTT. Residues: CASSLVAAGGGELFF. Filled out from reference TRBV7-9 and TRBJ2-2, the complete variable domain reads DTGVSQNPRHKITKRGQNVTFRCDPISEHNRLYWYRQTLGQGPEFLTYFQNEAQLEKSRLLSDRFSAERPKGSFSTLEIQRTEQGDSAMYLCASSLVAAGGGELFFGEGSRLTVL.

This rearrangement joins TRBV6-1 to TRBJ1-2, with D possibly matching TRBD1 (6 bases). V lost 5 bases, J lost 4 bases, and 17 bases lay in between. The CDR3 runs to 15 residues. Germline V gene lookup returns CDR1 MNHNS and CDR2 SASEGT. The CDR3 loop is CASSNLSRDIYGYTF. As DNA, the CDR3 is TGTGCCAGCAGTAACTTGTCCCGGGACATCTATGGCTACACCTTC.